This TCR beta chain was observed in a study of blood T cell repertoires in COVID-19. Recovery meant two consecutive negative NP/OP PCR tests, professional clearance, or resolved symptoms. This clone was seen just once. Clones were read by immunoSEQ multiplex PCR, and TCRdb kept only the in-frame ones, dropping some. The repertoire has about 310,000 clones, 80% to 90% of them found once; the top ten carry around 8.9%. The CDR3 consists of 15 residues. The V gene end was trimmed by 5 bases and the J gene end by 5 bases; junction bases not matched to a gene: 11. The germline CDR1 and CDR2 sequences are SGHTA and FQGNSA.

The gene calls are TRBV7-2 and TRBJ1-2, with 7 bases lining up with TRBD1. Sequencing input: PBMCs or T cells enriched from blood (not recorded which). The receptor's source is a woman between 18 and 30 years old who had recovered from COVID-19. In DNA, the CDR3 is TGTGCCAGCAGCCCGGGACAGACCGGATTATATGGCTACACCTTC. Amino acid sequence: CASSPGQTGLYGYTF.